These 27 T cell receptor beta chains originate from one sample sequenced in a study of post-analysis software for immune sequencing data. Study-wide results and limits: When patients were compared with controls, 4 or 5 TRBV segments were more frequent, TRBV5-6, TRBV5-1 and TRBV20-1 among them.

Sequencing libraries made from TCR beta cDNA carried unique molecular identifiers. TCRdb used MiXCR to reprocess the PCR reads, holding one entry per CDR3 protein. This table holds 820,000 or so distinct CDR3 sequences, 53% found once. The antigens these receptors bind are not known. Sequencing was carried out using blood. The receptors were sampled from a girl under 18 with multiple sclerosis.

This clonotype was picked up a small number of times. V and J are TRBV12-3 or TRBV12-4 and TRBJ2-7; either TRBD1 or TRBD2 may supply D (5 bases each). The V gene lost 3 bases and the J gene lost 0 bases, with 9 bases spanning the gap. This CDR3 comprises 14 residues. CDR3 bases: TGTGCCAGCAGTTTCAGGGACCTCTCCTACGAGCAGTACTTC. This sequence encodes CASSFRDLSYEQYF.

This chain connects TRBV4-2 to TRBJ2-1, with 9 bases matching TRBD2. CDR1 LGHNA and CDR2 YNFKEQ come from the germline V gene. With V trimmed by 0 bases and J by 5 bases, 8 bases remained unmatched. The CDR3 length is 17 residues. CDR3 nucleotide sequence: TGTGCCAGCAGCCAAGATAGGGCGGGGGGGCAGGACAATGAGCAGTTCTTC. Its translation: CASSQDRAGGQDNEQFF.

This clonotype was detected ten times or more. The V gene is TRBV11-2, the J gene TRBJ2-6; D assignment may be TRBD1 or TRBD2 (5 bases each). The germline V gene encodes CDR1 SGHAT and CDR2 FQNNGV. CDR3 length: 14 residues. Trimming took off 4 bases at V and 6 bases at J, with 10 bases between the two ends. Here the CDR3 reads CASSSQEEANVLTF. The CDR3 DNA is TGTGCCAGCAGCTCACAGGAGGAGGCCAACGTCCTGACTTTC. The whole variable domain, remainder taken from reference TRBV11-2 and TRBJ2-6, is EAGVAQSPRYKIIEKRQSVAFWCNPISGHATLYWYQQILGQGPKLLIQFQNNGVVDDSQLPKDRFSAERLKGVDSTLKIQPAKLEDSAVYLCASSSQEEANVLTFGAGSRLTVL.

This clonotype was counted a single time. The rearrangement uses TRBV7-9 and TRBJ1-2, with D uncertain. V dropped 3 bases and J dropped 3 bases, with 11 bases sitting between them. This CDR3 is 14 amino acids long. Germline V CDR1 and CDR2: SEHNR, FQNEAQ (reference sequence). In DNA form, the CDR3 reads TGTGCCAGCAGCTTTTGGACCGTTGACTATGGCTACACCTTC. Amino acids: CASSFWTVDYGYTF.

The chain links TRBV5-1 to TRBJ1-1; D call uncertain. This CDR3 region has 13 residues. The V and J ends lost 0 bases and 4 bases respectively, with 7 bases between them. In germline, CDR1 is SGHRS, CDR2 YFSETQ. This chain's CDR3 is CASSLVRSTEAFF. DNA for the CDR3: TGCGCCAGCAGCTTGGTTCGGAGCACTGAAGCTTTCTTT.

The CDR3 spells CASSMGQSYSNQPQHF. The CDR3 nucleotides are TGTGCCAGCAGTATGGGACAGAGTTATAGCAATCAGCCCCAGCATTTT. This chain connects TRBV12-3 or TRBV12-4 to TRBJ1-5; TRBD1 matches 7 bases. Trimming removed 5 bases from V and 0 bases from J; junction bases left unmatched: 7. The CDR3 is 16 amino acids.

The chain combines TRBV5-1 with TRBJ1-4; D uncertain. The CDR3 has 14 amino acids. V was trimmed by 0 bases and J by 4 bases, leaving 7 bases between them. Germline values: CDR1 SGHRS, CDR2 YFSETQ. In nucleotides, the CDR3 is TGCGCCAGCAGCTTGGCAGCGATTAATGAAAAACTGTTTTTT. Amino acid sequence: CASSLAAINEKLFF. Complete variable domain (other parts from reference TRBV5-1 and TRBJ1-4): KAGVTQTPRYLIKTRGQQVTLSCSPISGHRSVSWYQQTPGQGLQFLFEYFSETQRNKGNFPGRFSGRQFSNSRSEMNVSTLELGDSALYLCASSLAAINEKLFFGSGTQLSVL.

Of note for this clonotype: The junction does not match germline at one end; this may be a read error. This chain joins TRBV24-1 and TRBJ1-2, with 7 bases that match TRBD1. Germline V lookup: CDR1 KGHDR, CDR2 SFDVKD. The CDR3 sequence is 14 residues long. The CDR3 sequence is CATSDRDSLSGYTF. The CDR3 bases are TGTGCCACCAGTGATCGGGACAGCCTTTCTGGCTACACCTTT.

The J gene is TRBJ1-1, the V gene TRBV12-3 or TRBV12-4, with D possibly matching TRBD1 (6 bases). Between the trimmed V and J ends, which lost 6 bases and 3 bases, there was a span of 17 bases. This CDR3 contains 15 residues. The DNA for the CDR3 is TGTGCCAGCAGCCCGTTAGGGGGGCCTGACACTGAAGCTTTCTTT. Its translation: CASSPLGGPDTEAFF.

The rearrangement links TRBV4-1 to TRBJ2-4, with TRBD2 matching over 9 bases. Germline V CDR1 and CDR2: MGHRA, YSYEKL. The CDR3 loop spans 20 amino acids. The trim removed 7 bases at V and 6 bases at J, leaving 25 bases unmatched. In DNA form, the CDR3 reads TGCGCCAGCACCGGGCCAGGTCTAGCGGGGAGGCCATTACAGGGAAACATTCAGTACTTC. This codes for CASTGPGLAGRPLQGNIQYF.

V and J are TRBV12-3 or TRBV12-4 and TRBJ2-1, with TRBD1 identical over 8 bases. The CDR3 covers 14 residues. With V trimmed by 7 bases and J by 10 bases, 12 bases remained unmatched. The DNA of the CDR3 is TGTGCCAGCACCGGGACAGGTCCCTTCGACGAGCAGTTCTTC. It encodes CASTGTGPFDEQFF.

The chain's CDR3 is CATSRDGRGRLPGEQYF. The CDR3 DNA reads TGTGCCACCAGCAGAGACGGGAGGGGCAGACTTCCAGGCGAGCAGTACTTC. V usage is TRBV15 and J usage is TRBJ2-7, with 8 nucleotides matching TRBD2. CDR1 LNHNV and CDR2 YYDKDF come from the germline V gene (reference sequence). This CDR3 has 17 residues. J gave up 6 bases and V 0 bases, and 13 bases lay outside the gene matches.

V usage is TRBV28 and J usage is TRBJ2-4; 9 nucleotides align to TRBD1. V dropped 6 bases and J dropped 0; count of bases not matched to a gene: 18. Germline loops: CDR1 MDHEN, CDR2 SYDVKM. The CDR3 extends over 20 amino acids. The CDR3 sequence is CASRLPPGTGFPAAKNIQYF. The CDR3 DNA follows: TGTGCCAGCAGGTTGCCCCCCGGGACAGGGTTCCCCGCAGCCAAAAACATTCAGTACTTC. Together with reference TRBV28 and TRBJ2-4, the CDR3 gives the full variable domain: DVKVTQSSRYLVKRTGEKVFLECVQDMDHENMFWYRQDPGLGLRLIYFSYDVKMKEKGDIPEGYSVSREKKERFSLILESASTNQTSMYLCASRLPPGTGFPAAKNIQYFGAGTRLSVL.

The rearrangement links TRBV3-1 to TRBJ2-5; D ambiguous. CDR3 length: 14 amino acids. Trimming pared 1 base from V and 1 base from J, leaving 7 bases between. CDR1 and CDR2 from the germline V gene are LGHDT and YNNKEL (reference sequence). CDR3 nucleotide sequence: TGTGCCAGCAGCCAAGGTACTTTCCAAGAGACCCAGTACTTC. Its protein is CASSQGTFQETQYF.

This clonotype was picked up a small number of times. This chain links TRBV5-5 with TRBJ2-1, with 10 bases fitting TRBD2. This CDR3 contains 18 residues. V was pared by 3 bases and J by 0 bases, with 9 bases of the junction left unmatched. Germline V gives CDR1 SGHKS, CDR2 YYEKEE (reference sequence). CDR3 in DNA: TGTGCCAGCAGCTGGGGACTAGCGAGTCTCCCCTCCTACAATGAGCAGTTCTTC. Residues: CASSWGLASLPSYNEQFF.

V is TRBV7-8 and J is TRBJ2-2; D not resolved. The germline CDR1 and CDR2 sequences are SGHVS and FQNEAQ. With 6 bases removed from V and 7 bases from J, the gap between germline ends came to 15 bases. This CDR3 comprises 14 residues. The CDR3 protein is CASSPYPGFGELFF. In DNA form, the CDR3 reads TGTGCCAGCAGTCCGTATCCCGGATTCGGGGAGCTGTTTTTT.

The rearrangement uses TRBV20-1 and TRBJ1-2; D call uncertain. The V end lost 0 bases, the J end lost 8 bases, and 13 bases lay between the germline ends. CDR3 length equals 13 residues. CDR1 and CDR2 from the germline V gene are DFQATT and SNEGSKA (reference sequence). CDR3 nucleotides: TGCAGTGCTAGAGATCCAAGGGTACGCGGCTACACCTTC. Protein sequence: CSARDPRVRGYTF.

The chain employs TRBV30 and TRBJ1-4, with D uncertain. Germline-derived CDR1 and CDR2 are GTSNPN and SVGIG (reference sequence). This CDR3 has 13 amino acids. V lost 4 bases and J lost 6, with 12 bases in between. Here the CDR3 reads CAWTARRDEKLFF. CDR3 sequence (DNA): TGTGCCTGGACGGCTCGGCGGGATGAAAAACTGTTTTTT.

The gene calls are TRBV12-3 or TRBV12-4 and TRBJ2-7; 7 positions match TRBD1. V was clipped by 4 bases and J by 2 bases; unmatched bases: 11. The CDR3 is 16 residues long. This CDR3 reads CASSSTGTVRTYEQYF. As DNA, the CDR3 is TGTGCCAGCAGTTCCACAGGGACAGTGCGAACCTACGAGCAGTACTTC.

The rearrangement joins TRBV12-3 or TRBV12-4 to TRBJ1-2; TRBD1 might be the D (5 bases). V dropped 6 bases and J dropped 4 bases, with 15 bases sitting between them. The CDR3 sequence is 14 residues long. The CDR3: CASSLGGVVYGYTF. The CDR3 coding sequence is TGTGCCAGCAGCCTGGGGGGGGTAGTCTATGGCTACACCTTC.

This chain joins TRBV6-5 and TRBJ1-2; maybe TRBD1 (5 bases). This CDR3 spans 15 amino acids. Trimming removed 4 bases from V and 7 bases from J, with 19 bases in between. Germline values: CDR1 MNHEY, CDR2 SVGAGI. In DNA, the CDR3 is TGTGCCAGCAGTTCTTCCAATCAGGGACGTCGTGGCTACACCTTC. This encodes CASSSSNQGRRGYTF.

This clonotype came up a few times. The V and J genes are TRBV6-2 or TRBV6-3 and TRBJ2-7; D possibly matches TRBD1 or TRBD2 (5 bases each). V was trimmed by 6 bases and J by 6 bases, leaving 21 bases between them. This CDR3 has 15 residues. Germline values: CDR1 MNHEY, CDR2 SVGEGT. In nucleotides, the CDR3 is TGTGCCAGCAGCTCGGGGCAGAGCGTCCCCGGCGAGCAGTACTTC. Protein product: CASSSGQSVPGEQYF.

The chain joins TRBV29-1 to TRBJ1-1, with D unresolved. Between the trimmed V and J ends, which lost 5 bases and 0 bases, there was a span of 10 bases. Germline-derived CDR1 and CDR2 are SQVTM and ANQGSEA. This CDR3 region has 13 residues. The CDR3 region has the DNA TGCAGCGTTCAAGGGAGATTGAACACTGAAGCTTTCTTT. This sequence encodes CSVQGRLNTEAFF.

In its sample, this clonotype was seen a few times. V gene TRBV29-1 combines with J gene TRBJ2-7, with a tentative D call TRBD2 (6 bases). Trimming stripped 2 bases from V and 2 bases from J, with 10 bases between. Germline V CDR1 and CDR2: SQVTM, ANQGSEA. This CDR3 spans 13 amino acids. The CDR3, as DNA: TGCAGCGTTGAATTGGGCGGGACCTACGAGCAGTACTTC. The encoded protein is CSVELGGTYEQYF.

This clonotype occurred many times. The junction departs from germline at one end; a sequencing error may be responsible. The chain is built from TRBV5-1 and TRBJ2-5; D gene uncertain. The CDR3 is made up of 13 amino acids. The germline V gene has CDR1 SGHRS and CDR2 YFSETQ. CDR3 nucleotide sequence: TGTGCCAGCAGCTTAGCAGGAAAAGAGACCCAGTACTTC. Its translation is CASSLAGKETQYF.

This clonotype was counted only a few times. The V gene is TRBV5-1, the J gene TRBJ2-7; 9 bases are a match to TRBD1. The junction had 7 bases not matched to a gene; V was cut back by 0 bases and J by 3 bases. The CDR3 loop spans 16 amino acids. Germline V CDR1 and CDR2: SGHRS, YFSETQ. CDR3 in amino acids: CASSLATGTGIYEQYF. As DNA, the CDR3 is TGCGCCAGCAGCTTGGCCACCGGGACAGGGATCTACGAGCAGTACTTC.

This clonotype has a single count. The chain joins TRBV5-1 to TRBJ1-1; D call uncertain. Trimming stripped 2 bases from V and 6 bases from J, with 11 bases between. CDR3 size: 13 residues. Germline CDR1 reads SGHRS; CDR2 reads YFSETQ. The CDR3 region is CASSLSGNAEAFF. The CDR3 bases are TGCGCCAGCAGCTTAAGCGGTAACGCTGAAGCTTTCTTT.